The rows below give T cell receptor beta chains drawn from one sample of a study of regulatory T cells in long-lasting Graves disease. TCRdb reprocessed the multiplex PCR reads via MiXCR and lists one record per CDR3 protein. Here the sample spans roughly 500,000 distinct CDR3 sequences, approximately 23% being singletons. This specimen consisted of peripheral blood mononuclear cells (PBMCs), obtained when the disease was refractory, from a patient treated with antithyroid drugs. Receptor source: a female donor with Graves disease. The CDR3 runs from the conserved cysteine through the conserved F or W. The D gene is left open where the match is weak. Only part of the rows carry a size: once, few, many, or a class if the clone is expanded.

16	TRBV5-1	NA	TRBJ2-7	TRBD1	TGCGCCAGCAGCTCGTCGGGACAGGGCGACACCTACGAGCAGTACTTC	CASSSSGQGDTYEQYF
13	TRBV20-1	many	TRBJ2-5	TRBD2	TGCAGTGCCAAGACGGGGGGGGAGGAGACCCAGTACTTC	CSAKTGGEETQYF
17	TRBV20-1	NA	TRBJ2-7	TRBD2	TGCAGTGCTAGACTAGCGGGAGTGAGTAGGAGCTCCTACGAGCAGTACTTC	CSARLAGVSRSSYEQYF
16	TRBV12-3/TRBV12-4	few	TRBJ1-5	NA	TGTGCCAGCAGTTTATTCTCTCCAGGGTTAGGTCAGCCCCAGCATTTT	CASSLFSPGLGQPQHF
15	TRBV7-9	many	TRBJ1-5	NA	TGTGCCAGCAGCTTAGGGGGGAGCGTTAGTCAGCCCCAGCATTTT	CASSLGGSVSQPQHF
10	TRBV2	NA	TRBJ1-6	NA	TGTGCCAGCAGTGTTCAGACCCTCCACTTT	CASSVQTLHF
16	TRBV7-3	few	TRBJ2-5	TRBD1	TGTGCCAGCAGCTGCCGGGGGACAGGGGGTGGAGAGACCCAGTACTTC	CASSCRGTGGGETQYF
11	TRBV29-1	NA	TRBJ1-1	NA	TGCAGCCTCGGGGACTACACTGAAGCTTTCTTT	CSLGDYTEAFF
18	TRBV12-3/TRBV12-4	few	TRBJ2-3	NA	TGTGCCAGCAGTCACGGGAACAGTCGGGCCACTAGCACAGATACGCAGTATTTT	CASSHGNSRATSTDTQYF
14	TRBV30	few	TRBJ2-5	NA	TGTGCCTGGAGTCGTCACCGAGGGCAAGGGGCCCAGTACTTC	CAWSRHRGQGAQYF
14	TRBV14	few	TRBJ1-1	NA	TGTGCCAGCAGCCAAGATCAAGGGCGGACTGAAGCTTTCTTT	CASSQDQGRTEAFF
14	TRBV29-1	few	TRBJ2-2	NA	TGCAGCGCTCAAGGGGGGTTGAACACCGGGGAGCTGTTTTTT	CSAQGGLNTGELFF
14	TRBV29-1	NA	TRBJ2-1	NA	TGCAGCGTTGAAACCGGGTTCTCCTACAATGAGCAGTTCTTC	CSVETGFSYNEQFF
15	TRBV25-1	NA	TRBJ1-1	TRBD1	TGTGCCAGCAGTCCGCTTAAACAGGGGCGGACTGAAGCTTTCTTT	CASSPLKQGRTEAFF
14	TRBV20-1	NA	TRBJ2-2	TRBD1	TGCAGTGCTGACGGACAGGGAAATACCGGGGAGCTGTTTTTT	CSADGQGNTGELFF
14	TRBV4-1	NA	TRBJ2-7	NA	TGCGCCAGCAGCCCTCAAATTGGGGCCTACGAGCAGTACTTC	CASSPQIGAYEQYF
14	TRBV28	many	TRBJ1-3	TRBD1	TGTGCCAGCAGCGGGACAGGGGCTGGAAACACCATATATTTT	CASSGTGAGNTIYF
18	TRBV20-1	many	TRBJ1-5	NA	TGCAGTGCTAGCCTACCAGGGGTTTACAGCACCAGCAATCAGCCCCAGCATTTT	CSASLPGVYSTSNQPQHF
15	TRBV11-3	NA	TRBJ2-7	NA	TGTGCCAGCGGGGGCCACAAGGATCCCGCGGACGAGCAGTACTTC	CASGGHKDPADEQYF
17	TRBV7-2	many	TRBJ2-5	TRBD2	TGTGCCAGCAGGCAATCTAGCGGGGGGGGCAGGGGAGAGACCCAGTACTTC	CASRQSSGGGRGETQYF
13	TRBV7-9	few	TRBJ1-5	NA	TGTGCCAGCAGCTCAGCAGGGGATCAGCCCCAGCATTTT	CASSSAGDQPQHF
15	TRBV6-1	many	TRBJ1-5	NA	TGTGCCAGCAGCAAGGACGGGAATAGCAATCAGCCCCAGCATTTT	CASSKDGNSNQPQHF
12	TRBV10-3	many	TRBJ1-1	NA	TGTGCCATCAGCCAGGGGAACACTGAAGCTTTCTTT	CAISQGNTEAFF
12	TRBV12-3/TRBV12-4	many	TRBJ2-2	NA	TGTGCCAGCAGTTCTCAGGGTGGGGAGCTGTTTTTT	CASSSQGGELFF
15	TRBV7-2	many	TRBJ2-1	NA	TGTGCCAGCAGCTTAGTCGGGACCTCCTACAATGAGCAGTTCTTC	CASSLVGTSYNEQFF
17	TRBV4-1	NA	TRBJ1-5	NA	TGCGCCAGCAGCCAACCGGCTAGGGGACATAGCAATCAGCCCCAGCATTTT	CASSQPARGHSNQPQHF
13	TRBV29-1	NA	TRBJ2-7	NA	TGCAGCGTTGAGGGTCATTCAGGGGACGAGCAGTACTTC	CSVEGHSGDEQYF
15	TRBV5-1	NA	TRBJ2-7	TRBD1	TGCGCCAGCAGCGACCGGACAGGGCGAGCGGTCGAGCAATACTTC	CASSDRTGRAVEQYF